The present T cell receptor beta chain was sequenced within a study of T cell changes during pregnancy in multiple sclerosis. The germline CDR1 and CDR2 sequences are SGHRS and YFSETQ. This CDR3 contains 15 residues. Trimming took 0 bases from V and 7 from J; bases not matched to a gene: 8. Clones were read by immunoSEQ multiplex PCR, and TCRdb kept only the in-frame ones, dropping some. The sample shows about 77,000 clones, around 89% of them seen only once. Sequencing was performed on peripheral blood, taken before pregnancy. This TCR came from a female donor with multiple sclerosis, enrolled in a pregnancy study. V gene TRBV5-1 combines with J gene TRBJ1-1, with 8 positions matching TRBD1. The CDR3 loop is CASSLGWTGTNEAFF. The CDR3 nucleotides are TGCGCCAGCAGCTTGGGGTGGACAGGGACAAATGAAGCTTTCTTT.